The TCR beta chain described here comes from a study of blood T cell repertoires in COVID-19. Study-wide background: The United States, Italy and Spain provided the acute and convalescent COVID-19 samples.

From germline, CDR1 is SGHAT and CDR2 FQNNGV. V lost 4 bases and J lost 6; bases outside the gene matches: 7. The CDR3 extends over 15 amino acids. Per the authors' pipeline: Amplification with reference gene primers provided the estimates of nucleated cell counts. Clones were sequenced by immunoSEQ multiplex PCR, and TCRdb holds only the in-frame ones, with some missing. V and J calls and clone size are as listed in that table; D and trimming were resolved from the DNA. The data contain about 80,000 clones, approximately 80% of them singletons. The sample comprised peripheral blood. The sequence came from an elderly man with acute or convalescent COVID-19. The chain links TRBV11-2 to TRBJ1-5, with 9 positions matching TRBD1. CDR3 protein: CASSSLQGASQPQHF. CDR3 DNA sequence: TGTGCCAGCAGCTCACTACAGGGGGCGAGTCAGCCCCAGCATTTT. Variable domain in full (rest from reference TRBV11-2 and TRBJ1-5): EAGVAQSPRYKIIEKRQSVAFWCNPISGHATLYWYQQILGQGPKLLIQFQNNGVVDDSQLPKDRFSAERLKGVDSTLKIQPAKLEDSAVYLCASSSLQGASQPQHFGDGTRLSIL.